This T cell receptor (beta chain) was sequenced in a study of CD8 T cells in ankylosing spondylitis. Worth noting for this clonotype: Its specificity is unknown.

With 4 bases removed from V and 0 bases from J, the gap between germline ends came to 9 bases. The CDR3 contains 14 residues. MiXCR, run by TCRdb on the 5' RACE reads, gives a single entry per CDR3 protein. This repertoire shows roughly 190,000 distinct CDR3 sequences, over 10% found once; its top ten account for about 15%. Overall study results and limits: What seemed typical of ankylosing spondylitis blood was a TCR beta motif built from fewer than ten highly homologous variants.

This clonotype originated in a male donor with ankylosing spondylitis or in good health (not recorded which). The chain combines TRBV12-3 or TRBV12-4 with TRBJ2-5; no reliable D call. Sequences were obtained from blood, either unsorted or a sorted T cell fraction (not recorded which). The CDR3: CASSYLLYQETQYF. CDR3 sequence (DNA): TGTGCCAGCAGTTACCTCTTGTACCAAGAGACCCAGTACTTC.